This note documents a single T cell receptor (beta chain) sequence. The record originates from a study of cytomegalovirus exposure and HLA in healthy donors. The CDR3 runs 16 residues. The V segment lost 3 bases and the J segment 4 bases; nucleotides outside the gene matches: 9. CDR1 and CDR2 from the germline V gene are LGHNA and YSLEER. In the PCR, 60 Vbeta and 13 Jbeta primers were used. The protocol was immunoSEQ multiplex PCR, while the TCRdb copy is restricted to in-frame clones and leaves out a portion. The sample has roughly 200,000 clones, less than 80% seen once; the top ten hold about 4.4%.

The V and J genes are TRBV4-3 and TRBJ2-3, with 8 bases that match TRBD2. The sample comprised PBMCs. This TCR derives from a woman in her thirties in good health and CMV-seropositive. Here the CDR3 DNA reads TGCGCCAGCAGCCAGGGACGTGGAGCGGGAGCAGATACGCAGTATTTT. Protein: CASSQGRGAGADTQYF.